This entry lists 30 T cell receptor beta chains sequenced from one sample in a study of blood T cell repertoires in COVID-19. Repertoires were generated with immunoSEQ multiplex PCR, while TCRdb's copy carries only in-frame clones and drops some. The table has around 400,000 clones, over 75% seen once. Material for sequencing was peripheral blood. These receptors were taken from a young woman with COVID-19, enrolled during active disease.

This clone was seen just once. The chain's CDR3 is CASSESPFGELFF. For the CDR3, the DNA is TGCGCCAGCAGTGAGTCCCCGTTCGGGGAGCTGTTTTTT. V gene TRBV10-1 combines with J gene TRBJ2-2; no firm D call. Trimming removed 0 bases from V and 7 bases from J, with 6 bases in between. This CDR3 is 13 amino acids long. Germline CDR1 is WNHNN and CDR2 is SYGVQD (reference sequence).

This clone was recorded many times. The chain carries TRBV6-2 or TRBV6-3 and TRBJ2-2; 8 bases map to TRBD1. The J segment lost 6 bases and the V segment lost 4 bases, leaving 4 bases of the junction unmatched. The CDR3 runs 14 residues. Germline V lookup: CDR1 MNHEY, CDR2 SVGEGT. The CDR3 DNA reads as TGTGCCAGCAGTTCCGGACAGGGAGCCGGGGAGCTGTTTTTT. Protein: CASSSGQGAGELFF.

The rearrangement uses TRBV6-5 and TRBJ2-5; 8 bases fit TRBD1. Germline CDR1 MNHEY, CDR2 SVGAGI. With 2 bases clipped from V and 5 bases from J, the junction kept 7 bases outside the gene matches. This CDR3 is built from 15 residues. The CDR3 protein is CASSYPGQGGETQYF. The DNA of the CDR3 is TGTGCCAGCAGTTACCCAGGACAGGGTGGTGAGACCCAGTACTTC.

V usage is TRBV23-1 and J usage is TRBJ1-4; 9 nucleotides match TRBD1. TRBV23-1 is an open reading frame whose function is uncertain. The CDR3 sequence is 15 residues long. V dropped 4 bases and J dropped 5; count of bases not matched to a gene: 5. CDR3 in amino acids: CASSLPGTGNEKLFF. The CDR3 region has the DNA TGCGCCAGCAGTCTGCCGGGGACAGGGAATGAAAAACTGTTTTTT.

The V gene is TRBV12-5, the J gene TRBJ2-2; D might be TRBD1 (6 bases). This CDR3 has 15 residues. Trimming took 5 bases from V and 0 from J, leaving 10 bases between them. The germline V gene has CDR1 LGHNT and CDR2 FRNRAP. The CDR3 nucleotides read TGTGCTAGTGGTGAGGGGGTTACGAACACCGGGGAGCTGTTTTTT. This codes for CASGEGVTNTGELFF.

J is TRBJ1-2 and V is TRBV5-1; 11 bases match TRBD1. From germline, CDR1 is SGHRS and CDR2 YFSETQ. This CDR3 is built from 17 residues. Trimming removed 3 bases from V and 2 bases from J; junction bases left unmatched: 9. CDR3 amino acids: CASSSWTGGAGNYGYTF. The CDR3, as DNA: TGCGCCAGCAGCTCCTGGACAGGGGGCGCCGGGAACTATGGCTACACCTTC.

J is TRBJ2-3 and V is TRBV2, with 10 bases lining up with TRBD2. CDR1 is SNHLY, CDR2 FYNNEI, per germline. The CDR3 has 15 residues. V was clipped by 8 bases and J by 2 bases; unmatched bases: 7. The CDR3 nucleotides are TGTGCCAGCCCCGGGACTAGCGCATACACAGATACGCAGTATTTT. Protein sequence: CASPGTSAYTDTQYF. Full variable domain (outside the CDR3, taken from reference TRBV2 and TRBJ2-3): EPEVTQTPSHQVTQMGQEVILRCVPISNHLYFYWYRQILGQKVEFLVSFYNNEISEKSEIFDDQFSVERPDGSNFTLKIRSTKLEDSAMYFCASPGTSAYTDTQYFGPGTRLTVL.

This sequence joins TRBV27 and TRBJ2-5; D perhaps matches TRBD1 (6 bases). The CDR3 has 15 amino acids. V lost 6 bases, J lost 1 base, and 15 bases lay in between. The germline V gene has CDR1 MNHEY and CDR2 SMNVEV (reference sequence). The CDR3: CASSSEIQGQETQYF. The DNA of the CDR3 is TGTGCCAGCAGCTCAGAAATACAGGGCCAAGAGACCCAGTACTTC.

V usage is TRBV2 and J usage is TRBJ2-1; 14 bases fit TRBD2. V lost 10 bases and J lost 3; bases outside the gene matches: 14. Germline V gene data show CDR1 as SNHLY and CDR2 as FYNNEI. CDR3 length: 18 amino acids. CDR3 coding DNA: TGTGCCATCACAGTGACGGGACTAGCGGGAGTGGGCTACAATGAGCAGTTCTTC. As protein: CAITVTGLAGVGYNEQFF. Combining the CDR3 with reference TRBV2 and TRBJ2-1 gives the whole variable domain EPEVTQTPSHQVTQMGQEVILRCVPISNHLYFYWYRQILGQKVEFLVSFYNNEISEKSEIFDDQFSVERPDGSNFTLKIRSTKLEDSAMYFCAITVTGLAGVGYNEQFFGPGTRLTVL.

The J gene is TRBJ2-3, the V gene TRBV19; D is perhaps TRBD2 (6 bases). Per germline, CDR1 LNHDA and CDR2 SQIVND (reference sequence). V was cut by 5 bases and J by 3 bases, with 9 bases left in between. The CDR3 is 13 residues long. Here the CDR3 reads CASSRDLTDTQYF. In nucleotides, the CDR3 is TGTGCCAGTAGTCGGGACTTAACAGATACGCAGTATTTT.

V usage is TRBV3-1 (or the pseudogene TRBV3-2) and J usage is TRBJ2-1; 9 nucleotides align to TRBD1. V dropped 6 bases and J dropped 4; count of bases not matched to a gene: 7. Germline V gene sequence: CDR1 LGHDT, CDR2 YNNKEL (reference sequence). The CDR3 sequence is 15 residues long. The CDR3 nucleotides are TGTGCCAGCAGTTCGGGACAGGGCCCGTACAATGAGCAGTTCTTC. Protein: CASSSGQGPYNEQFF.

V is TRBV2 and J is TRBJ2-1, with 13 bases identical to TRBD2. The V segment lost 6 bases and the J segment 12 bases; nucleotides outside the gene matches: 8. This CDR3 contains 14 residues. Germline CDR1 reads SNHLY; CDR2 reads FYNNEI. DNA for the CDR3: TGTGCCAGCAGACCCGGGACTAGCGGGAACCCGCAGTTCTTC. It encodes CASRPGTSGNPQFF.

J is TRBJ1-4 and V is TRBV4-2; 10 bases are a match to TRBD1. This CDR3 has 17 residues. J gave up 7 bases and V 4 bases, and 12 bases lay outside the gene matches. CDR1 is LGHNA, CDR2 YNFKEQ, per germline. CDR3 loop: CASSPRRGGQGSEKLFF. The CDR3 bases are TGTGCCAGCAGCCCGCGCCGGGGGGGACAGGGGAGTGAAAAACTGTTTTTT.

The CDR3 reads CASSFSLGSGLDTGELFF. The CDR3 DNA reads TGTGCCAGCAGCTTCTCTCTCGGGAGCGGCCTCGACACCGGGGAGCTGTTTTTT. The gene calls are TRBV7-3 and TRBJ2-2, with a weak D call TRBD2 (6 bases). Between the trimmed V and J ends, which lost 3 bases and 3 bases, there was a span of 20 bases. CDR1 is SGHTA, CDR2 FQGTGA, per germline. This CDR3 contains 18 residues.

The genes are TRBV7-2 and TRBJ2-7, with D possibly TRBD1 on 5 matching bases. V was cut by 4 bases and J by 0 bases, with 10 bases left in between. Per germline, CDR1 SGHTA and CDR2 FQGNSA. This CDR3 contains 14 residues. The CDR3 loop reads CASSSGWSSYEQYF. The DNA for the CDR3 is TGTGCCAGCAGCTCAGGGTGGAGCTCCTACGAGCAGTACTTC.

This chain links TRBV19 with TRBJ2-3, with TRBD2 identical over 12 bases. V lost 5 bases to trimming and J lost 4 bases; unmatched junction nucleotides: 7. The length of the CDR3 is 16 residues. CDR1 is LNHDA, CDR2 SQIVND, per germline (reference sequence). CDR3 bases: TGTGCCAGTAGTGGCCGACTAGCGGGAGACCCAGATACGCAGTATTTT. This codes for CASSGRLAGDPDTQYF.

Here the CDR3 DNA reads TGTGCCAGCAGTCGTTGGGCGGCGGGGGGACAAGAGACCCAGTACTTC. This sequence encodes CASSRWAAGGQETQYF. The V gene is TRBV27, the J gene TRBJ2-5; TRBD2 matches at 8 bases. The ends lost 5 bases at V and 2 bases at J; junction bases unmatched: 10. The CDR3 length is 16 residues. Germline CDR1 and CDR2: MNHEY and SMNVEV (reference sequence).

For the CDR3, the DNA is TGCGCCAGCAGCATAGGACTAGCAGGATCCTACAATGAGCAGTTCTTC. It is translated as CASSIGLAGSYNEQFF. The chain uses TRBV5-1 and TRBJ2-1; 8 positions match TRBD2. Losses at the gene ends were 4 bases for V and 1 base for J; bases not matched to a gene: 7. The CDR3 extends over 16 amino acids. The germline gives CDR1 SGHRS, CDR2 YFSETQ. Variable domain in full (rest from reference TRBV5-1 and TRBJ2-1): KAGVTQTPRYLIKTRGQQVTLSCSPISGHRSVSWYQQTPGQGLQFLFEYFSETQRNKGNFPGRFSGRQFSNSRSEMNVSTLELGDSALYLCASSIGLAGSYNEQFFGPGTRLTVL.

The chain employs TRBV23-1 and TRBJ2-1, with TRBD2 identical over 7 bases. TRBV23-1 is an ORF, and what it does is uncertain. The CDR3 contains 20 residues. The junction had 23 bases not matched to a gene; V was cut back by 6 bases and J by 3 bases. CDR3 sequence: CASSPCWEAREIGYYNEQFF. The CDR3 DNA follows: TGCGCCAGCAGCCCCTGTTGGGAAGCGCGGGAGATTGGCTACTACAATGAGCAGTTCTTC.

This chain connects TRBV18 to TRBJ2-7; tentatively, D is TRBD2 (6 bases). This CDR3 region has 14 residues. V was cut by 5 bases and J by 1 base, with 12 bases left in between. The germline gives CDR1 KGHSH, CDR2 LQKENI. The CDR3 sequence is CASSGDGSSYEQYF. The CDR3 DNA reads TGTGCCAGCTCAGGGGACGGGAGTTCCTACGAGCAGTACTTC. The whole variable domain, filled in from reference TRBV18 and TRBJ2-7, reads NAGVMQNPRHLVRRRGQEARLRCSPMKGHSHVYWYRQLPEEGLKFMVYLQKENIIDESGMPKERFSAEFPKEGPSILRIQQVVRGDSAAYFCASSGDGSSYEQYFGPGTRLTVT.

This chain links TRBV11-2 with TRBJ2-1; 11 bases match TRBD2. The CDR3 sequence is 15 residues long. In germline, CDR1 is SGHAT, CDR2 FQNNGV. V lost 4 bases to trimming and J lost 7 bases; unmatched junction nucleotides: 6. The CDR3 spells CASSSLAGARNEQFF. CDR3 sequence (DNA): TGTGCCAGCAGCTCACTAGCGGGAGCACGGAATGAGCAGTTCTTC.

V usage is TRBV7-8 and J usage is TRBJ2-7, with a weak D call TRBD1 (7 bases). Germline lookup yields CDR1 SGHVS and CDR2 FQNEAQ. The length of the CDR3 is 14 residues. The ends were cut back, 4 bases at V and 3 bases at J, with 13 bases in the middle. This chain's CDR3 is CASSSQGGNYEQYF. The CDR3 DNA reads as TGTGCCAGCAGCTCGCAGGGGGGTAACTACGAGCAGTACTTC.

This clone was found a few times. The V gene is TRBV7-6, the J gene TRBJ2-2; 12 nucleotides line up with TRBD2. Germline V gene sequence: CDR1 SGHVS, CDR2 FNYEAQ. The CDR3 is made up of 16 amino acids. The J segment lost 5 bases and the V segment lost 5 bases, leaving 6 bases of the junction unmatched. Written as DNA, the CDR3 is TGTGCCAGCAGCCCCCGGACTAGCGGGACGACCGGGGAGCTGTTTTTT. Its protein is CASSPRTSGTTGELFF. Drawing the rest from reference TRBV7-6 and TRBJ2-2, the complete variable domain is GAGVSQSPRYKVTKRGQDVALRCDPISGHVSLYWYRQALGQGPEFLTYFNYEAQQDKSGLPNDRFSAERPEGSISTLTIQRTEQRDSAMYRCASSPRTSGTTGELFFGEGSRLTVL.

The chain links TRBV28 to TRBJ1-2, with TRBD1 identical over 10 bases. Germline CDR1 MDHEN, CDR2 SYDVKM. With 6 bases clipped from V and 7 bases from J, the junction kept 14 bases outside the gene matches. The CDR3 has 16 amino acids. CDR3 region: CASSTSGTGETSGYTF. CDR3 DNA sequence: TGTGCCAGCAGCACTTCCGGGACAGGGGAGACGAGTGGCTACACCTTC.

The chain has TRBV6-1 and TRBJ2-7, with D unclear. Between the trimmed V and J ends, which lost 5 bases and 3 bases, there was a span of 5 bases. This CDR3 region has 11 residues. In germline, CDR1 is MNHNS, CDR2 SASEGT. CDR3 DNA: TGTGCCAGCAGTTCCCTCTACGAGCAGTACTTC. The encoded protein is CASSSLYEQYF.

In this sample, this clone turned up once. This chain connects TRBV7-9 to TRBJ1-1; maybe TRBD1 (5 bases). The CDR3 is 14 amino acids. CDR1 SEHNR and CDR2 FQNEAQ come from the germline V gene (reference sequence). V was pared by 0 bases and J by 3 bases, with 8 bases between. The DNA for the CDR3 is TGTGCCAGCAGCTTAGCGCTAGGGGACACTGAAGCTTTCTTT. Its protein is CASSLALGDTEAFF.

The V call is TRBV18, the J call TRBJ2-4; D gene unclear. Germline CDR1 and CDR2: KGHSH and LQKENI. Trimming took off 3 bases at V and 0 bases at J, with 15 bases between the two ends. This CDR3 region has 17 residues. CDR3 sequence (DNA): TGTGCCAGCTCACCGGTTGCAGGTGAGCTAGCCAAAAACATTCAGTACTTC. This codes for CASSPVAGELAKNIQYF.

CDR3 in amino acids: CASSFVGTGGYGYTF. The CDR3 nucleotides are TGTGCCAGCAGCTTCGTCGGGACAGGGGGCTATGGCTACACCTTC. The rearrangement joins TRBV5-6 to TRBJ1-2; TRBD1 matches 11 bases. This CDR3 spans 15 amino acids. The V gene's germline CDR1 is SGHDT and CDR2 YYEEEE. V was pared by 2 bases and J by 4 bases, with 4 bases of the junction left unmatched.

The rearrangement joins TRBV7-2 to TRBJ2-7; possible D gene TRBD2, 7 bases. This CDR3 has 15 amino acids. Trimming removed 1 base at V and 2 bases at J, with 12 bases between. The germline V gene encodes CDR1 SGHTA and CDR2 FQGNSA. The CDR3 DNA is TGTGCCAGCAGCTTAGTGGGGGGGGCCCCCTACGAGCAGTACTTC. Encoded protein: CASSLVGGAPYEQYF. The full variable domain, with the rest looked up from reference TRBV7-2 and TRBJ2-7, is GAGVSQSPSNKVTEKGKDVELRCDPISGHTALYWYRQSLGQGLEFLIYFQGNSAPDKSGLPSDRFSAERTGGSVSTLTIQRTQQEDSAVYLCASSLVGGAPYEQYFGPGTRLTVT.

The rearrangement joins TRBV28 to TRBJ2-7, with 13 bases identical to TRBD2. Germline trimming cut 3 bases from V and 3 bases from J; bases unmatched to any gene: 8. Germline-derived CDR1 and CDR2 are MDHEN and SYDVKM. The length of the CDR3 is 17 residues. CDR3 protein: CASSFELGLAGSYEQYF. The DNA of the CDR3 is TGTGCCAGCAGTTTCGAACTGGGACTAGCGGGAAGCTACGAGCAGTACTTC.